A single sample is the source of the 8 T cell receptor beta chains below, sequenced in a study of blood T cell repertoires in COVID-19. Assay: immunoSEQ multiplex PCR; the TCRdb copy retains only in-frame clones and omits some. Of 350,000 to 450,000 clones in the sample, about 90% are singletons; the top ten hold under 3%. The sample consisted of peripheral blood. These receptors came from a woman aged 55 to 70 with COVID-19, enrolled during active disease.

This chain links TRBV21-1 with TRBJ1-6. TRBV21-1 is recorded as a pseudogene. The CDR3 consists of 16 residues. DNA for the CDR3: TGTGCCAGCAGCATCCGGGGTTGCATGGCAGCCTCACCCCTCCACTTT. Protein product: CASSIRGCMAASPLHF.

The chain links TRBV9 to TRBJ2-1; possibly TRBD2 for D (6 bases). Trimming stripped 0 bases from V and 1 base from J, with 11 bases between. The V gene's germline CDR1 is SGDLS and CDR2 YYNGEE. The CDR3 is made up of 16 amino acids. This CDR3 is CASSVEPSESYNEQFF. The CDR3 DNA follows: TGTGCCAGCAGCGTAGAACCTAGCGAGTCCTACAATGAGCAGTTCTTC.

J is TRBJ1-1 and V is TRBV4-1, with D maybe TRBD1 (5 bases). CDR3 length equals 15 residues. Germline CDR1 is MGHRA and CDR2 is YSYEKL. The germline V and J ends were trimmed by 0 bases and 5 bases, with 13 bases remaining between them. The CDR3 DNA sequence: TGCGCCAGCAGCCAAGAGGCGGGGGTAGGTACTGAAGCTTTCTTT. Its translation: CASSQEAGVGTEAFF.

The chain employs TRBV5-5 and TRBJ1-1; 10 positions match TRBD1. The CDR3 runs 16 residues. V trimming: 1 base; J trimming: 1 base; junction bases outside the gene matches: 4. Germline V gives CDR1 SGHKS, CDR2 YYEKEE (reference sequence). The CDR3 region is CASSLWTGGTNTEAFF. For the CDR3, the DNA is TGTGCCAGCAGCTTGTGGACAGGGGGTACGAACACTGAAGCTTTCTTT.

J is TRBJ2-1 and V is TRBV9, with 10 bases identical to TRBD2. The CDR3 runs 17 residues. The V and J ends lost 0 bases and 0 bases, in that order; junction bases with no gene match: 3. Germline values: CDR1 SGDLS, CDR2 YYNGEE. Here the CDR3 DNA reads TGTGCCAGCAGCGTAGGGACTAGCGGACCCTCCTACAATGAGCAGTTCTTC. It yields the protein CASSVGTSGPSYNEQFF.

The V and J genes are TRBV18 and TRBJ2-7; TRBD2 aligns across 7 bases. CDR1 is KGHSH and CDR2 is LQKENI in the germline V gene. This CDR3 contains 13 residues. V shed 3 bases, J shed 5 bases, and the junction held 4 bases outside the gene matches. The CDR3 DNA follows: TGTGCCAGCTCACCCCTGGGGGGGGACGAGCAGTACTTC. As protein: CASSPLGGDEQYF.

The rearrangement links TRBV11-2 to TRBJ2-7; D might be TRBD2 (6 bases). The CDR3 is made up of 15 amino acids. Germline V CDR1 and CDR2: SGHAT, FQNNGV. Trimming removed 5 bases at V and 2 bases at J, with 16 bases between. The CDR3 DNA is TGTGCCAGCAGCCCCCCGGCGGGGCGAACCTACGAGCAGTACTTC. Its translation: CASSPPAGRTYEQYF.

This clone was seen a handful of times. J is TRBJ1-2 and V is TRBV27, with 9 bases matching TRBD1. Per germline, CDR1 MNHEY and CDR2 SMNVEV (reference sequence). The trim removed 6 bases at V and 6 bases at J, leaving 5 bases unmatched. The CDR3 length is 13 residues. In DNA form, the CDR3 reads TGTGCCAGCAGCCGAGGACAGGGGAATGGCTACACCTTC. Residues: CASSRGQGNGYTF.